These 13 T cell receptor beta chains came from one sample sequenced in a study of cytomegalovirus exposure and HLA in healthy donors. Here immunoSEQ multiplex PCR was the method, and the copy in TCRdb shows in-frame clones only, minus some. The repertoire holds around 150,000 clones, with about 90% as singletons. The source material was PBMCs. The receptors originated from a woman aged 18-29 years in good health and CMV-seropositive.

The rearrangement links TRBV28 to TRBJ2-7; 8 bases align to TRBD1. Germline CDR1 and CDR2: MDHEN and SYDVKM. The CDR3 has 18 amino acids. The trim removed 4 bases at V and 3 bases at J, leaving 17 bases unmatched. CDR3 sequence reads: CASSWPDEQGEGFYEQYF. CDR3 coding DNA: TGTGCCAGCAGTTGGCCAGATGAACAGGGGGAAGGTTTCTACGAGCAGTACTTC.

This clone was detected only a few times. This chain links TRBV6-5 with TRBJ1-2; D is perhaps TRBD1 (6 bases). In germline, CDR1 is MNHEY, CDR2 SVGAGI. The CDR3 has 16 residues. The V end lost 2 bases, the J end lost 5 bases, and 18 bases lay between the germline ends. The CDR3 sequence is CASSYRVVGTPYGYTF. The CDR3 DNA reads as TGTGCCAGCAGTTACCGTGTGGTGGGGACACCTTATGGCTACACCTTC.

The chain recombines TRBV9 with TRBJ2-3, with D maybe TRBD2 (6 bases). The CDR3 loop spans 14 amino acids. CDR1 is SGDLS, CDR2 YYNGEE, per germline. The V gene lost 1 base and the J gene lost 4 bases, with 10 bases spanning the gap. This chain's CDR3 is CASSVLTSPDTQYF. The CDR3 DNA follows: TGTGCCAGCAGCGTACTTACTAGCCCAGATACGCAGTATTTT.

This clone appeared once. The chain recombines TRBV7-6 with TRBJ2-1; a possible D gene is TRBD1 (6 bases). This CDR3 region has 13 residues. The ends were cut back, 3 bases at V and 6 bases at J, with 9 bases in the middle. Germline loops: CDR1 SGHVS, CDR2 FNYEAQ. The DNA of the CDR3 is TGTGCCAGCAGCTTTACAGGGAGCAATGAGCAGTTCTTC. The encoded protein is CASSFTGSNEQFF.

This clone has a single count. CDR3: CASSLGGAPLHF. CDR3 sequence (DNA): TGTGCCAGCAGTTTAGGGGGGGCACCCCTCCACTTT. This sequence joins TRBV27 and TRBJ1-6; weak D call: TRBD1 (5 bases). CDR3 length: 12 residues. V was shortened by 2 bases and J by 11 bases, with 7 bases between the two germline ends. Germline values: CDR1 MNHEY, CDR2 SMNVEV (reference sequence).

On this clone: The same CDR3 arises from other DNA sequences in this sample as well. This chain links TRBV19 with TRBJ1-5, with D possibly being TRBD1 (6 bases). Per germline, CDR1 LNHDA and CDR2 SQIVND (reference sequence). The CDR3 spans 15 residues. The germline V and J ends were trimmed by 0 bases and 2 bases, with 8 bases remaining between them. CDR3 sequence: CASSIDRGGNQPQHF. As DNA, the CDR3 is TGTGCCAGTAGTATAGACAGGGGTGGCAATCAGCCCCAGCATTTT.

V is TRBV4-2 and J is TRBJ2-2; 12 bases line up with TRBD2. Germline V CDR1 and CDR2: LGHNA, YNFKEQ. V gave up 0 bases and J gave up 5 bases; unmatched junction bases: 13. CDR3 length equals 20 residues. The CDR3 protein is CASSQDLGVGLAGSTGELFF. The CDR3, as DNA: TGTGCCAGCAGCCAAGATTTGGGCGTGGGACTAGCGGGTTCAACCGGGGAGCTGTTTTTT.

This clone was recorded once. The rearrangement links TRBV11-2 to TRBJ2-1, with 13 bases that match TRBD2. The CDR3 is made up of 17 amino acids. V shed 4 bases and J 4 bases; nucleotides not matched to a gene: 7. Germline V gene data show CDR1 as SGHAT and CDR2 as FQNNGV. DNA for the CDR3: TGTGCCAGCAGCTCCGGGACTAGCGGGGAAATGTACAATGAGCAGTTCTTC. Amino acids: CASSSGTSGEMYNEQFF.

V is TRBV28 and J is TRBJ2-4, with D tentatively TRBD1 (5 bases). The CDR3 runs 14 residues. CDR1 is MDHEN and CDR2 is SYDVKM in the germline V gene. With 5 bases removed from V and 3 bases from J, the gap between germline ends came to 11 bases. The CDR3 loop reads CASSEQVGKNIQYF. CDR3 in DNA: TGTGCCAGCAGTGAACAGGTTGGCAAAAACATTCAGTACTTC.

J is TRBJ2-1 and V is TRBV7-9, with 11 bases fitting TRBD2. From germline, CDR1 is SEHNR and CDR2 FQNEAQ (reference sequence). The CDR3 loop spans 19 amino acids. With 1 base clipped from V and 3 bases from J, the junction kept 11 bases outside the gene matches. The CDR3 loop is CASSLGAWVGTSGYNEQFF. The CDR3 DNA sequence: TGTGCCAGCAGCTTAGGAGCCTGGGTTGGGACTAGCGGCTACAATGAGCAGTTCTTC.

This chain links TRBV7-2 with TRBJ1-1; TRBD1 matches at 7 bases. V lost 5 bases and J lost 0; bases outside the gene matches: 6. Germline loops: CDR1 SGHTA, CDR2 FQGNSA. The CDR3 sequence is 15 residues long. Here the CDR3 reads CASSIQTGLNTEAFF. CDR3 coding DNA: TGTGCCAGCAGCATACAGACAGGGTTGAACACTGAAGCTTTCTTT.

The J gene is TRBJ1-2, the V gene TRBV18, with 8 bases lining up with TRBD1. Per germline, CDR1 KGHSH and CDR2 LQKENI. CDR3 length: 15 residues. V shed 2 bases, J shed 0 bases, and the junction held 2 bases outside the gene matches. This chain's CDR3 is CASSPLDRANYGYTF. CDR3 DNA: TGTGCCAGCTCACCATTGGACAGGGCTAACTATGGCTACACCTTC.

The CDR3 bases are TGTGCCAGCAGCCAAGATATACTAGCGGGACTCTCTGGGGCCAACGTCCTGACTTTC. This translates into CASSQDILAGLSGANVLTF. The genes are TRBV4-2 and TRBJ2-6; TRBD2 agrees at 10 bases. Germline V gene data show CDR1 as LGHNA and CDR2 as YNFKEQ. The V gene end was trimmed by 0 bases and the J gene end by 0 bases; junction bases not matched to a gene: 5. The CDR3 extends over 19 amino acids.